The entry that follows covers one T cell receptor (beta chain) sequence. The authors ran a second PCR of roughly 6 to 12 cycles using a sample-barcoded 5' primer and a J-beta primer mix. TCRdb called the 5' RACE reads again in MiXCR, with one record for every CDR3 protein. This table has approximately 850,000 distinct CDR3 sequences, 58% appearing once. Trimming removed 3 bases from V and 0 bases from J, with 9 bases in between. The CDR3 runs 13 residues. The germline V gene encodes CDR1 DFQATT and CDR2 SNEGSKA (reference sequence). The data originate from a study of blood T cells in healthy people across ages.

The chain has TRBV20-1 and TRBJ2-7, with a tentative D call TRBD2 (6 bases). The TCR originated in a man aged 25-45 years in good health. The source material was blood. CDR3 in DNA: TGCAGTGCTAGCGTGGGACTCTCCTACGAGCAGTACTTC. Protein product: CSASVGLSYEQYF.